The T cell receptor (beta chain) under discussion was sequenced for a study of blood T cell repertoires in COVID-19. Study-wide context: Samples came from the United States, Italy and Spain, spanning acute and convalescent COVID-19. T cells, B-cell-depleted T cells, or PBMCs supplied cDNA or gDNA.

As originally analysed: Quantification of nucleated cells was approximated via reference gene primer amplification. Measured with immunoSEQ multiplex PCR; TCRdb has only the in-frame clones, and not every one. V and J calls and clone size are copied from that table; D and trimming were computed from the DNA. This sample has some 140,000 clones; approximately 81% occur once, and the top ten carry around 5.5%. The cohort comprised adults aged about 18 to 89 years residing in approximately 25 US areas. V gave up 3 bases and J gave up 5 bases; unmatched junction bases: 4. The CDR3 is 16 amino acids. CDR1 is LGHNA, CDR2 YNFKEQ, per germline. Comment on this clone: The same CDR3 can be traced to other DNA sequences in this sample.

J is TRBJ1-6 and V is TRBV4-2, with 10 bases identical to TRBD1. Sequencing used PBMCs or T cells enriched from blood (not recorded which). The receptor was derived from a man aged 40-50 years with acute COVID-19. Written as DNA, the CDR3 is TGTGCCAGCAGCCAGGAGACAGGGGGCGATAATTCACCCCTCCACTTT. Protein sequence: CASSQETGGDNSPLHF.